The clone carrying this T cell receptor (beta chain) was observed at least ten times. A library of TCRbeta sequences, prepared with unique molecular identifiers, was generated. MiXCR was run by TCRdb on the PCR reads, yielding one entry per CDR3 protein. The repertoire holds hundreds of thousands of distinct CDR3 sequences, with approximately 13% as singletons. The data are from a study of T-cell reconstitution after alpha-beta-depleted transplantation in children. This CDR3 has 15 residues. CDR1 and CDR2 from the germline V gene are MDHEN and SYDVKM. With 5 bases removed from V and 5 bases from J, the gap between germline ends came to 18 bases.

The sequencing used PBMCs, mostly from graft donor cells, collected 360 days after TCRalphabeta/CD19-depleted stem cell transplant. The rearrangement uses TRBV28 and TRBJ2-5; tentatively, D is TRBD1 or TRBD2 (5 bases each). The TCR comes from a male patient younger than 18 who had a stem cell transplant for acute myeloid leukemia, so the T cells may come from the graft donor. Here the CDR3 DNA reads TGTGCCAGCAGTCCTCCGGGGCAAAGCGAGGAGACCCAGTACTTC. This codes for CASSPPGQSEETQYF.